The next 27 T cell receptor beta chains were all read from a single sample in a study of graft-versus-host responses after intestinal transplantation. Sequencing was performed with immunoSEQ multiplex PCR; in TCRdb, only in-frame clones are kept and a portion is missing. This table has 90,000 to 100,000 clones, roughly 90% appearing once. Their antigen targets remain unknown. This specimen was unstimulated CD8+ T cells sorted from spleen or lymph node cells, taken before intestinal transplant. The receptor set was obtained from a human donor who received an intestinal transplant.

The J gene is TRBJ2-7, the V gene TRBV7-2; TRBD2 matches 12 bases. The germline V gene has CDR1 SGHTA and CDR2 FQGNSA. This CDR3 spans 14 amino acids. J lost 5 bases, V lost 5 bases, and 4 bases had no gene match. The CDR3 DNA is TGTGCCAGCAGCCCGACTAGCGGGAGTGACGAGCAGTACTTC. Protein product: CASSPTSGSDEQYF.

This rearrangement joins TRBV5-6 to TRBJ2-1, with TRBD2 matching over 10 bases. The germline V gene encodes CDR1 SGHDT and CDR2 YYEEEE. The CDR3 is 16 residues long. V lost 4 bases, J lost 1 base, and 5 bases stayed unmatched. The chain's CDR3 is CASSLSGRPSYNEQFF. In DNA form, the CDR3 reads TGTGCCAGCAGCCTTAGCGGGAGGCCATCCTACAATGAGCAGTTCTTC.

This sequence joins TRBV27 and TRBJ2-4; 9 bases are shared with TRBD2. V lost 6 bases and J lost 1; bases outside the gene matches: 7. The CDR3 covers 16 residues. Germline values: CDR1 MNHEY, CDR2 SMNVEV (reference sequence). The CDR3 protein is CASSPGGGVAKNIQYF. The CDR3 DNA follows: TGTGCCAGCAGCCCCGGCGGGGGGGTGGCCAAAAACATTCAGTACTTC.

The J gene is TRBJ2-7, the V gene TRBV13; 8 nucleotides match TRBD1. The CDR3 sequence is 13 residues long. The V and J ends lost 5 bases and 3 bases, in that order; junction bases with no gene match: 3. Germline values: CDR1 PRHDT, CDR2 FYEKMQ (reference sequence). CDR3 sequence: CASSDGQGYEQYF. The CDR3 DNA reads TGTGCCAGCAGCGACGGACAGGGCTACGAGCAGTACTTC.

The chain joins TRBV9 to TRBJ1-1, with 8 bases matching TRBD1. The V gene's germline CDR1 is SGDLS and CDR2 YYNGEE. This CDR3 has 14 residues. J gave up 6 bases and V 4 bases, and 8 bases lay outside the gene matches. CDR3 in DNA: TGTGCCAGCAGCCCGACAGGGGTCCGCGCTGAAGCTTTCTTT. Translating it yields CASSPTGVRAEAFF.

Worth noting for this clone: The sample holds other DNA sequences that translate to the same CDR3. The V and J genes are TRBV10-1 and TRBJ2-7; 8 positions agree with TRBD2. CDR3 length equals 13 residues. With V trimmed by 4 bases and J by 10 bases, 9 bases remained unmatched. Germline CDR1 is WNHNN and CDR2 is SYGVQD (reference sequence). The CDR3 DNA follows: TGCGCCAGCAGTGGGACTAGCCGAGGGGAACAGTACTTC. This codes for CASSGTSRGEQYF.

The chain has TRBV7-6 and TRBJ2-1, with unresolved D. This CDR3 is 12 amino acids long. Trimming took off 5 bases at V and 14 bases at J, with 16 bases between the two ends. In germline, CDR1 is SGHVS, CDR2 FNYEAQ. The CDR3 reads CASSPMAELEFF. The CDR3 DNA follows: TGTGCCAGCAGCCCTATGGCGGAGCTGGAGTTCTTC. Full variable domain (missing parts from reference TRBV7-6 and TRBJ2-1): GAGVSQSPRYKVTKRGQDVALRCDPISGHVSLYWYRQALGQGPEFLTYFNYEAQQDKSGLPNDRFSAERPEGSISTLTIQRTEQRDSAMYRCASSPMAELEFFGPGTRLTVL.

The V call is TRBV4-1, the J call TRBJ2-3; 8 bases map to TRBD2. Germline lookup yields CDR1 MGHRA and CDR2 YSYEKL. CDR3 size: 17 residues. Trimming cost V 1 base and J 5 bases; bases outside gene matches: 11. CDR3 nucleotides: TGCGCCAGCAGCCAAGCGGTAGCGGGAAGGTCGAGAGATACGCAGTATTTT. This sequence encodes CASSQAVAGRSRDTQYF.

The chain joins TRBV4-1 to TRBJ2-7; 9 bases are shared with TRBD2. CDR1 MGHRA and CDR2 YSYEKL come from the germline V gene. CDR3 size: 16 residues. Trimming at V came to 2 bases and at J to 3 bases, leaving 8 bases not matched to a gene. CDR3 DNA sequence: TGCGCCAGCAGCCAACGGTGGGCTAGCGGGAACTACGAGCAGTACTTC. As protein: CASSQRWASGNYEQYF.

The chain joins TRBV4-1 to TRBJ1-1; the D is unclear. The CDR3 consists of 13 residues. V was shortened by 0 bases and J by 3 bases, with 5 bases between the two germline ends. The germline V gene encodes CDR1 MGHRA and CDR2 YSYEKL. The CDR3 spells CASSQDVYTEAFF. CDR3 in DNA: TGCGCCAGCAGCCAAGACGTGTACACTGAAGCTTTCTTT.

The chain recombines TRBV9 with TRBJ2-2; D is unresolved. Per germline, CDR1 SGDLS and CDR2 YYNGEE. Trimming cost V 1 base and J 3 bases, with 13 bases left between them. This CDR3 has 16 residues. CDR3 bases: TGTGCCAGCAGCGTATTATCAGTAGCACACACCGGGGAGCTGTTTTTT. It specifies CASSVLSVAHTGELFF.

This rearrangement joins TRBV2 to TRBJ1-4; the D gene is possibly TRBD1 (6 bases). CDR3 length equals 13 residues. Germline values: CDR1 SNHLY, CDR2 FYNNEI. V lost 3 bases and J 8 bases, leaving 10 bases between the germline ends. The CDR3 protein is CASSDAGAEKLFF. The CDR3 DNA sequence: TGTGCCAGCAGTGACGCAGGGGCAGAAAAACTGTTTTTT.

The chain couples TRBV5-6 to TRBJ2-1; 13 bases agree with TRBD2. Germline V gene sequence: CDR1 SGHDT, CDR2 YYEEEE. The CDR3 runs to 17 residues. V lost 6 bases, J lost 7 bases, and 13 bases stayed unmatched. The CDR3 sequence is CASTILAGGPVENEQFF. The CDR3 DNA reads TGTGCCAGCACCATACTAGCGGGGGGGCCAGTGGAGAATGAGCAGTTCTTC.

The chain employs TRBV7-9 and TRBJ1-2, with D maybe TRBD1 (6 bases). CDR1 and CDR2 from the germline V gene are SEHNR and FQNEAQ (reference sequence). V lost 6 bases, J lost 4 bases, and 18 bases lay in between. The CDR3 consists of 15 residues. The chain's CDR3 is CASSDDEDRVYGYTF. The CDR3 region has the DNA TGTGCCAGCAGTGACGATGAGGACAGAGTCTATGGCTACACCTTC.

The gene calls are TRBV5-6 and TRBJ2-3, with unresolved D. The CDR3 contains 12 residues. Trimming took 1 base from V and 4 from J, leaving 4 bases between them. CDR1 is SGHDT and CDR2 is YYEEEE in the germline V gene. This chain's CDR3 is CASSLSADTQYF. In nucleotides, the CDR3 is TGTGCCAGCAGCTTGTCCGCAGATACGCAGTATTTT.

The chain uses TRBV11-2 and TRBJ2-5, with 13 bases matching TRBD2. The CDR3 length is 15 residues. Germline values: CDR1 SGHAT, CDR2 FQNNGV. V shed 6 bases and J 3 bases; nucleotides not matched to a gene: 4. The CDR3 DNA reads as TGTGCCAGCAGTCGGACTAGCGGGAGAGAAGAGACCCAGTACTTC. As protein: CASSRTSGREETQYF.

The V call is TRBV7-9, the J call TRBJ2-7, with 8 bases that match TRBD1. V dropped 5 bases and J dropped 2; count of bases not matched to a gene: 8. The CDR3 is 15 amino acids. Germline lookup yields CDR1 SEHNR and CDR2 FQNEAQ (reference sequence). The CDR3 loop is CASSPWAGGPYEQYF. The DNA of the CDR3 is TGTGCCAGCAGCCCGTGGGCAGGGGGCCCCTACGAGCAGTACTTC.

V is TRBV4-1 and J is TRBJ2-5; D may be TRBD2 (6 bases). V lost 2 bases to trimming and J lost 3 bases, with 10 bases between them. CDR3 length: 14 amino acids. Germline CDR1 and CDR2: MGHRA and YSYEKL. The CDR3 DNA reads as TGCGCCAGCAGCCAACTCCTAGCGAAAGAGACCCAGTACTTC. Translating gives CASSQLLAKETQYF.

J is TRBJ2-1 and V is TRBV27; TRBD1 might be the D (5 bases). CDR3 length equals 13 residues. V gave up 0 bases and J gave up 10 bases, with 10 bases separating them. Germline V gene data show CDR1 as MNHEY and CDR2 as SMNVEV (reference sequence). The CDR3 region has the DNA TGTGCCAGCAGTTTATCCAGGGCTAGGGAGCAGTTCTTC. As protein: CASSLSRAREQFF.

With regard to this clone: Other nucleotide sequences from this sample produce the same CDR3. V usage is TRBV6-1 and J usage is TRBJ2-7, with D possibly being TRBD2 (6 bases). The CDR3 totals 14 residues. Per the germline V gene, CDR1 is MNHNS and CDR2 is SASEGT. V dropped 5 bases and J dropped 2 bases, with 13 bases sitting between them. The chain's CDR3 is CASSPRDSTYEQYF. DNA for the CDR3: TGTGCCAGCAGTCCCCGGGACTCCACCTACGAGCAGTACTTC.

V gene TRBV2 combines with J gene TRBJ2-4, with 10 bases that match TRBD1. Germline V CDR1 and CDR2: SNHLY, FYNNEI. The CDR3 length is 16 residues. Trimming took 5 bases from V and 2 from J; bases not matched to a gene: 6. In nucleotides, the CDR3 is TGTGCCAGCAGTCCTCAGACAGGGGGCACCAAAAACATTCAGTACTTC. Translated: CASSPQTGGTKNIQYF.

The chain links TRBV4-1 to TRBJ1-5; TRBD1 agrees at 8 bases. CDR3 length: 15 amino acids. Losses at the gene ends were 4 bases for V and 1 base for J; bases not matched to a gene: 3. The germline gives CDR1 MGHRA, CDR2 YSYEKL. This CDR3 is CASSLNRGSNQPQHF. The CDR3 DNA sequence: TGCGCCAGCAGCCTCAACAGGGGGAGCAATCAGCCCCAGCATTTT.

J is TRBJ2-7 and V is TRBV28; possible D gene TRBD2, 5 bases. V was clipped by 1 base and J by 3 bases, with 10 bases between them. The CDR3 extends over 14 amino acids. Germline V gene data show CDR1 as MDHEN and CDR2 as SYDVKM. CDR3 sequence: CASSLLDGNYEQYF. The CDR3 DNA sequence: TGTGCCAGCAGTTTATTGGACGGGAACTACGAGCAGTACTTC.

V is TRBV19 and J is TRBJ1-5, with D possibly TRBD1 on 5 matching bases. The CDR3 runs 15 residues. The V gene's germline CDR1 is LNHDA and CDR2 SQIVND (reference sequence). V was shortened by 4 bases and J by 4 bases, with 14 bases between the two germline ends. CDR3 bases: TGTGCCAGTAGTAAATCGGACACTGTAAATCAGCCCCAGCATTTT. It yields the protein CASSKSDTVNQPQHF.

The V call is TRBV7-9, the J call TRBJ2-1, with 11 bases that match TRBD1. After removal of 1 base from V and 8 bases from J, the junction contained 13 bases not matched to a gene. Germline CDR1 reads SEHNR; CDR2 reads FQNEAQ (reference sequence). This CDR3 contains 18 residues. The CDR3 DNA reads as TGTGCCAGCAGCTTAGTACCCTCTTCGGACAGGGGGCTTGATGAGCAGTTCTTC. Translating it yields CASSLVPSSDRGLDEQFF.

This rearrangement joins TRBV27 to TRBJ2-1, with 7 positions matching TRBD2. The CDR3 is 13 amino acids. Germline V CDR1 and CDR2: MNHEY, SMNVEV (reference sequence). Losses at the gene ends were 4 bases for V and 5 bases for J; bases not matched to a gene: 2. CDR3 amino acids: CASSWGGNNEQFF. In nucleotides, the CDR3 is TGTGCCAGCAGTTGGGGGGGGAACAATGAGCAGTTCTTC.

The V call is TRBV11-1, the J call TRBJ2-3; 10 bases line up with TRBD2. The CDR3 consists of 16 residues. Germline V lookup: CDR1 SGHAT, CDR2 FQDESV (reference sequence). Trimming at V came to 5 bases and at J to 2 bases, leaving 7 bases not matched to a gene. CDR3 amino acids: CASSMATSGITDTQYF. The CDR3 nucleotides read TGTGCCAGCAGCATGGCCACTAGCGGGATCACAGATACGCAGTATTTT.